This T cell receptor (beta chain) was observed in a study of vaccination and CD4 T cells after COVID-19. Study-wide context: Overlapping SARS-CoV-2, HCoV-NL63, HCoV-OC43 and HCoV-229E spike peptides were used to stimulate cells. Cultures designated as controls were supplied with a CEFX pool, an HIV-1 Nef pool, or no peptide.

In its sample, this clonotype ranks as medium-sized. Its antigen remains unknown. The assay that was used to sequence DNA from cultured CD4+ T cells was the Oncomine TCR Beta short-read assay. TCRdb ran MiXCR on the PCR reads and lists one entry per CDR3 protein. This table holds some 9,600 distinct CDR3 sequences, less than 75% found once. Noted treatment: approximately 11-day PBMC culture with coronavirus spike peptide pools or control peptides (ViraFEST assay). Between the trimmed V and J ends, which lost 6 bases and 2 bases, there was a span of 17 bases. The CDR3 has 15 residues. Germline CDR1 MNHEY, CDR2 SMNVEV (reference sequence).

Material: CD4+ T cells from blood, cultured in vitro. The V call is TRBV27, the J call TRBJ2-7, with D tentatively TRBD1 or TRBD2 (5 bases each). The TCR originated in a human donor who had recovered from COVID-19. The CDR3 sequence: CASSMGDASAYEQYF. The CDR3 DNA is TGTGCCAGCAGCATGGGGGACGCCTCTGCCTACGAGCAGTACTTC.